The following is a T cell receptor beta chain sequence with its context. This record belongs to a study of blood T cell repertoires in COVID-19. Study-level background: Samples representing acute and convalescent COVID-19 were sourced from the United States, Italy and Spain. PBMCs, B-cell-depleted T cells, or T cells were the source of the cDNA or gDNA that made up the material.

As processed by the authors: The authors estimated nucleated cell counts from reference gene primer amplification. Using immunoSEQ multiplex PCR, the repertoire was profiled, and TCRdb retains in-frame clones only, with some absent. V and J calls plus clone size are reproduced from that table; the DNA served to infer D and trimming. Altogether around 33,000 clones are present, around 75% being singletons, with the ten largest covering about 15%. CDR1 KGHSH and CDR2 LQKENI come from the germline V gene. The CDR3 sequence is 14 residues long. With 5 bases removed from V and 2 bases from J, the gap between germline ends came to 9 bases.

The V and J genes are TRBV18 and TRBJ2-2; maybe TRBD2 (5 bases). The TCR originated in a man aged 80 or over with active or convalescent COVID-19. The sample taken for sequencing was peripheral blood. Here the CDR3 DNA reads TGTGCCAGCTCAGAGGGAGTCAACACCGGGGAGCTGTTTTTT. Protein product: CASSEGVNTGELFF. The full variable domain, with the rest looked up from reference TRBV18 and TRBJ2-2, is NAGVMQNPRHLVRRRGQEARLRCSPMKGHSHVYWYRQLPEEGLKFMVYLQKENIIDESGMPKERFSAEFPKEGPSILRIQQVVRGDSAAYFCASSEGVNTGELFFGEGSRLTVL.